The source of this T cell receptor (beta chain) is a study of regulatory T cells in long-lasting Graves disease (dated by TCRdb to 2020 to 2022). For the study in its entirety: To count as having persistent Graves' disease, a patient had to have received antithyroid drug treatment for over 5 years with TSH receptor autoantibodies remaining persistently positive. This study used TCR sequencing and RNA sequencing of peripheral blood to compare persistent Graves' disease patients against newly diagnosed Graves' disease patients. The study took place in China and was registered as a clinical trial. A total of roughly 33 samples underwent TCR sequencing: about 13 from persistent and about 20 from newly diagnosed Graves' disease patients. Antithyroid drugs had been taken for approximately ten years on average by persistent Graves' disease patients in the clinical cohort.

Reading the label with the study, this specimen's time point is: persistent/refractory GD, antithyroid drugs over 5 years with positive TRAb. For both TCR sequencing and RNA sequencing, RNA was extracted from PBMCs in TRIzol. The diagnosis of Graves' disease was made according to American Thyroid Association guidelines. The patients came from an endocrinology department in Xi'an, China. Each patient gave around 9.2 milliliters of peripheral blood, collected in an EDTA anticoagulant tube. Ficoll Paque Plus density gradient separation was used to isolate PBMCs, and no further T cell sorting was performed. An Agilent 2100 Bioanalyzer and agarose gel were used to check RNA quality, while a NanoDrop 2000 measured RNA concentration. Note on this clonotype: Its target antigen remains unknown. No much larger clonotype is one base removed from it; base qualities were not supplied.

CDR1 and CDR2, per the germline V gene, are MNHGY and SAAAGT. V gives up 6 bases and J gives up 5 bases, and the segment between their germline ends measures 14 bases. The CDR3 runs 15 amino acids, cysteine and phenylalanine included. The kept DNA is CDR3 alone, 45 bases in frame from the first base. General study outcomes and caveats: Patients with persistent disease shared more public clonotypes (about 2,900) than newly diagnosed patients did (about 970). Only peripheral blood was studied, because thyroid tissue, the primary lesion, was inaccessible. The small sample size was acknowledged by the authors as a limitation that may reduce accuracy. Compared with newly diagnosed patients, patients with persistent Graves' disease had lower TCR Shannon entropy and fewer highly expanded clones, which suggests clonal expansion. Sequencing and analysis were limited to the TCR beta chain. Persistent disease showed preferential use of TRBV28, TRBJ1-2 and TRBJ2-5, whereas newly diagnosed disease favored TRBV20-1 and TRBJ2-1.

Library generation was performed with multiplex PCR. TCRdb records Illumina HiSeq 4000 as the sequencer. To build TCR beta libraries, CDR3 regions were amplified by Arm-PCR using iRepertoire HTBI primers. PCR products were gel purified before sequencing. In the paper's pipeline: A total of 62 TRBV and about 13 TRBJ segments were identified across samples and were used for gene usage analysis of CDR3 amino acid clonotypes. COPE and FqMerger were used to merge the filtered high-quality paired reads into contigs. BLAST was used to align contigs to IMGT TRBV, TRBD and TRBJ reference genes, and CDR3 was defined according to IMGT. Any clonotype with a frequency above 0.1% was classified as a highly expanded clone. Repertoire diversity was measured by Shannon entropy, and V-J evenness by the Gini coefficient. Clonotypes shared by more than one individual were considered public. TCRdb reworked the public reads: Q25 trimming with fastp, MiXCR clone assembly, productive beta chains retained. All rows with the same CDR3 protein become a single entry with the most common DNA and genes. TCRdb's processing, not the study's, gives the V and J calls here. The sample has hundreds of thousands of distinct CDR3 sequences on record, around 30% of them singletons. The ten largest account for about 42% of the sample.

The source is a female donor with Graves disease. The sample here was peripheral blood mononuclear cells (PBMCs), taken when the disease was refractory, from a patient treated with antithyroid drugs. The chain couples TRBV6-8 to TRBJ2-6; the D gene is perhaps TRBD1 or TRBD2, each of them matching over 5 bases. The CDR3 reads CASSPGTTRANVLTF. The bases read TGTGCCAGCAGCCCCGGGACCACGAGGGCCAACGTCCTGACTTTC.